The 27 T cell receptor beta chains given below trace back to one sample, sequenced in a study of blood T cell repertoires in COVID-19. This table comes from immunoSEQ multiplex PCR, and its TCRdb copy is limited to in-frame clones, with some not included. The table records tens of thousands of clones, approximately 82% of them present only once. Sequences were obtained from peripheral blood. These receptors originate from a human donor in a cohort sampled during active COVID-19.

This chain connects TRBV19 to TRBJ2-3; TRBD2 is a possible D gene (6 bases). The CDR3 runs 16 residues. Germline V lookup: CDR1 LNHDA, CDR2 SQIVND (reference sequence). V lost 3 bases to trimming and J lost 1 base, with 14 bases between them. CDR3 coding DNA: TGTGCCAGTAGTATGTCTGGGGAGGTGGGCACAGATACGCAGTATTTT. Amino acids: CASSMSGEVGTDTQYF.

The V and J genes are TRBV6-1 and TRBJ1-2; 10 bases align to TRBD1. Trimming at V came to 2 bases and at J to 8 bases, leaving 8 bases not matched to a gene. Germline V CDR1 and CDR2: MNHNS, SASEGT. The CDR3 has 15 amino acids. The CDR3 is CASSERVEGQGGYTF. CDR3 nucleotides: TGTGCCAGCAGTGAAAGGGTGGAGGGACAGGGGGGCTACACCTTC.

V gene TRBV6-5 combines with J gene TRBJ1-6; 7 bases map to TRBD1. Trimming took 4 bases from V and 8 from J; bases not matched to a gene: 8. From germline, CDR1 is MNHEY and CDR2 SVGAGI. CDR3 length: 15 amino acids. CDR3 sequence (DNA): TGTGCCAGCAGTTGGGACAGAGAACTCTATTCACCCCTCCACTTT. Its protein is CASSWDRELYSPLHF.

V is TRBV28 and J is TRBJ1-6, with 7 bases matching TRBD1. The germline CDR1 and CDR2 sequences are MDHEN and SYDVKM. V dropped 5 bases and J dropped 6; count of bases not matched to a gene: 7. This CDR3 has 15 amino acids. The CDR3 sequence: CASSPSGQFNSPLHF. The CDR3 bases are TGTGCCAGCAGTCCATCGGGACAGTTTAATTCACCCCTCCACTTT.

The chain carries TRBV9 and TRBJ1-2; 7 nucleotides line up with TRBD1. This CDR3 is 13 amino acids long. The V segment lost 4 bases and the J segment 8 bases; nucleotides outside the gene matches: 8. CDR1 is SGDLS and CDR2 is YYNGEE in the germline V gene. In DNA form, the CDR3 reads TGTGCCAGCAGCTCACGACAGGGTCGAGGCTACACCTTC. As protein: CASSSRQGRGYTF. Full variable domain (rest looked up from reference TRBV9 and TRBJ1-2): DSGVTQTPKHLITATGQRVTLRCSPRSGDLSVYWYQQSLDQGLQFLIQYYNGEERAKGNILERFSAQQFPDLHSELNLSSLELGDSALYFCASSSRQGRGYTFGSGTRLTVV.

This clone was found once. CDR3 nucleotide sequence: TGTGCCAGTAGTAAACGGACAGAGAACACTGAAGCTTTCTTT. Encoded protein: CASSKRTENTEAFF. The V gene is TRBV19, the J gene TRBJ1-1, with a possible D match to TRBD1 (6 bases). Germline CDR1 reads LNHDA; CDR2 reads SQIVND (reference sequence). This CDR3 contains 14 residues. Trimming left V 4 bases short and J 1 base short, with 10 bases between.

The rearrangement joins TRBV2 to TRBJ2-1; a possible D gene is TRBD2 (6 bases). Germline-derived CDR1 and CDR2 are SNHLY and FYNNEI. The V gene lost 6 bases and the J gene lost 10 bases, with 19 bases spanning the gap. The CDR3 totals 14 residues. CDR3 in amino acids: CASSGRDSRFEQFF. The CDR3 DNA is TGTGCCAGCAGCGGCCGGGACTCCCGGTTCGAGCAGTTCTTC. Complete variable domain (other parts from reference TRBV2 and TRBJ2-1): EPEVTQTPSHQVTQMGQEVILRCVPISNHLYFYWYRQILGQKVEFLVSFYNNEISEKSEIFDDQFSVERPDGSNFTLKIRSTKLEDSAMYFCASSGRDSRFEQFFGPGTRLTVL.

The chain employs TRBV7-2 and TRBJ1-5; D gene unclear. CDR3 length equals 15 residues. The germline V gene has CDR1 SGHTA and CDR2 FQGNSA. V lost 5 bases and J lost 1, with 12 bases in between. In nucleotides, the CDR3 is TGTGCCAGCAGCCTCGGCATAGCGAGCAATCAGCCCCAGCATTTT. Its translation: CASSLGIASNQPQHF.

J is TRBJ1-5 and V is TRBV6-5; unclear D gene. V was clipped by 4 bases and J by 9 bases, with 7 bases between them. The germline V gene has CDR1 MNHEY and CDR2 SVGAGI. CDR3 length equals 11 residues. CDR3 coding DNA: TGTGCCAGCAGTTTTTCGGGGCCCCAGCATTTT. The encoded protein is CASSFSGPQHF.

The J gene is TRBJ1-2, the V gene TRBV19; the D is unclear. The V end lost 7 bases, the J end lost 0 bases, and 9 bases lay between the germline ends. The germline CDR1 and CDR2 sequences are LNHDA and SQIVND (reference sequence). There are 13 residues in the CDR3. The CDR3 is CASKTGSNYGYTF. The CDR3 region has the DNA TGTGCCAGTAAGACGGGATCTAACTATGGCTACACCTTC.

The sample holds one count of this clone. The V call is TRBV28, the J call TRBJ2-7; TRBD1 matches at 10 bases. Germline CDR1 reads MDHEN; CDR2 reads SYDVKM. The trim removed 5 bases at V and 3 bases at J, leaving 7 bases unmatched. The CDR3 runs 15 residues. CDR3 bases: TGTGCCAGCAGTATGACCGGGACAGGGGTCTACGAGCAGTACTTC. Translating gives CASSMTGTGVYEQYF.

The chain combines TRBV12-3 or TRBV12-4 with TRBJ1-2, with TRBD1 as a possible D gene (5 bases). This CDR3 comprises 12 residues. V lost 2 bases and J lost 5, with 6 bases in between. CDR3 DNA sequence: TGTGCCAGCAGTTTAACAGGATATGGCTACACCTTC. This gives the protein CASSLTGYGYTF.

This clone was seen only once. J is TRBJ2-7 and V is TRBV4-3; 9 bases match TRBD1. The germline V gene has CDR1 LGHNA and CDR2 YSLEER. The V gene end was trimmed by 4 bases and the J gene end by 2 bases; junction bases not matched to a gene: 12. The CDR3 runs 17 residues. The CDR3 spells CASSPVGSGTGTYEQYF. The CDR3 DNA follows: TGCGCCAGCAGCCCCGTCGGCTCCGGGACAGGGACCTACGAGCAGTACTTC.

The chain couples TRBV11-3 to TRBJ1-1, with D possibly TRBD1 on 6 matching bases. Trimming removed 5 bases from V and 6 bases from J, with 13 bases in between. The CDR3 length is 13 residues. Per germline, CDR1 SGHNT and CDR2 YENEEA. This CDR3 reads CASSPRQDAEAFF. CDR3 DNA: TGTGCCAGCAGCCCCCGACAGGACGCTGAAGCTTTCTTT.

This chain connects TRBV9 to TRBJ1-1; 8 bases agree with TRBD1. Trimming cost V 0 bases and J 7 bases; bases outside gene matches: 5. Germline V gene lookup returns CDR1 SGDLS and CDR2 YYNGEE. The length of the CDR3 is 14 residues. The CDR3 reads CASSVVQGAGEAFF. The CDR3 DNA follows: TGTGCCAGCAGCGTAGTTCAGGGGGCCGGTGAAGCTTTCTTT.

The rearrangement uses TRBV5-5 and TRBJ1-4; D is unclear. The CDR3 is 15 residues long. Germline V gene data show CDR1 as SGHKS and CDR2 as YYEKEE (reference sequence). Trimming pared 0 bases from V and 0 bases from J, leaving 6 bases between. The CDR3 region has the DNA TGTGCCAGCAGCTTGGCCGTTGCAACTAATGAAAAACTGTTTTTT. Translating gives CASSLAVATNEKLFF.

This clone has a single count. The genes are TRBV7-9 and TRBJ1-1, with TRBD1 matching 7 bases. CDR1 SEHNR and CDR2 FQNEAQ come from the germline V gene (reference sequence). The CDR3 has 15 amino acids. J lost 4 bases, V lost 2 bases, and 7 bases had no gene match. The CDR3: CASSLLGGQGTEAFF. CDR3 in DNA: TGTGCCAGCAGCTTACTAGGGGGCCAGGGCACTGAAGCTTTCTTT. The entire variable domain, with the rest obtained from reference TRBV7-9 and TRBJ1-1, is as follows: DTGVSQNPRHKITKRGQNVTFRCDPISEHNRLYWYRQTLGQGPEFLTYFQNEAQLEKSRLLSDRFSAERPKGSFSTLEIQRTEQGDSAMYLCASSLLGGQGTEAFFGQGTRLTVV.

J is TRBJ2-5 and V is TRBV27; 7 positions match TRBD1. Trimming cost V 5 bases and J 5 bases; bases outside gene matches: 5. Germline V gene lookup returns CDR1 MNHEY and CDR2 SMNVEV (reference sequence). The CDR3 totals 13 residues. The CDR3: CASSPQGWETQYF. The CDR3 DNA follows: TGTGCCAGCAGTCCACAGGGGTGGGAGACCCAGTACTTC.

The rearrangement joins TRBV5-5 to TRBJ1-2; a weak D match, TRBD1 (6 bases). Trimming left V 1 base short and J 5 bases short, with 9 bases between. Germline V gene sequence: CDR1 SGHKS, CDR2 YYEKEE (reference sequence). The length of the CDR3 is 13 residues. In DNA form, the CDR3 reads TGTGCCAGCAGCTTGAAGGGGGAGTATGGCTACACCTTC. It yields the protein CASSLKGEYGYTF. Variable domain in full (rest from reference TRBV5-5 and TRBJ1-2): DAGVTQSPTHLIKTRGQQVTLRCSPISGHKSVSWYQQVLGQGPQFIFQYYEKEERGRGNFPDRFSARQFPNYSSELNVNALLLGDSALYLCASSLKGEYGYTFGSGTRLTVV.

The sample holds a few counts of this clone. The rearrangement joins TRBV30 to TRBJ2-7; 8 bases are a match to TRBD1. CDR1 GTSNPN and CDR2 SVGIG come from the germline V gene (reference sequence). The CDR3 consists of 15 residues. Trimming cost V 0 bases and J 1 base; bases outside gene matches: 5. Here the CDR3 DNA reads TGTGCCTGGAGTGTACCAAGGACAGGGTCCTACGAGCAGTACTTC. Translation gives CAWSVPRTGSYEQYF.

This clone has only one observation. The chain is built from TRBV7-7 and TRBJ2-1; 9 bases fit TRBD2. Looked up from germline, CDR1 is SSHAT and CDR2 is FNYEAQ (reference sequence). Trimming removed 5 bases from V and 6 bases from J; junction bases left unmatched: 11. CDR3 length: 16 amino acids. The DNA of the CDR3 is TGTGCCAGCAGCCCCAGCCCAGCGGGGGGCAGCAATGAGCAGTTCTTC. It translates to CASSPSPAGGSNEQFF.

The CDR3 protein is CASSIGQGALETQYF. For the CDR3, the DNA is TGTGCCAGTAGTATAGGGCAGGGGGCCTTAGAGACCCAGTACTTC. The genes are TRBV19 and TRBJ2-5, with 8 bases that match TRBD1. CDR3 length: 15 residues. J gave up 4 bases and V 1 base, and 5 bases lay outside the gene matches. Germline V CDR1 and CDR2: LNHDA, SQIVND (reference sequence).

This sequence joins TRBV6-4 and TRBJ1-4; D is unclear. In germline, CDR1 is MRHNA, CDR2 SNTAGT. CDR3 length: 13 residues. The germline V and J ends were trimmed by 4 bases and 7 bases, with 10 bases remaining between them. CDR3 sequence reads: CASSAEGGEKLFF. The CDR3 nucleotides are TGTGCCAGCAGTGCCGAGGGTGGTGAAAAACTGTTTTTT.

This chain links TRBV9 with TRBJ2-3; D may be TRBD1 (6 bases). V was shortened by 0 bases and J by 5 bases, with 10 bases between the two germline ends. The CDR3 covers 14 residues. Germline V gene sequence: CDR1 SGDLS, CDR2 YYNGEE. CDR3 in amino acids: CASSVGGRVDTQYF. The CDR3 DNA sequence: TGTGCCAGCAGCGTAGGGGGGCGTGTAGATACGCAGTATTTT.

The V and J genes are TRBV6-5 and TRBJ2-7; TRBD2 might be the D (5 bases). Germline lookup yields CDR1 MNHEY and CDR2 SVGAGI. This CDR3 spans 12 amino acids. V was cut by 7 bases and J by 6 bases, with 13 bases left in between. In nucleotides, the CDR3 is TGTGCCAGCATGAATCCCAGCGGCGAGCAGTACTTC. Translated, it gives CASMNPSGEQYF.

This clone was seen only once. The gene calls are TRBV10-3 and TRBJ2-7; 9 bases match TRBD1. The CDR3 has 22 residues. Germline V CDR1 and CDR2: ENHRY, SYGVKD. The junction had 28 bases not matched to a gene; V was cut back by 7 bases and J by 0 bases. The CDR3 loop is CAINPGQGVGASSGSASYEQYF. CDR3 bases: TGTGCCATCAACCCGGGACAGGGCGTCGGAGCCTCCTCTGGCTCGGCCTCCTACGAGCAGTACTTC.

V gene TRBV6-5 combines with J gene TRBJ1-1; 7 bases align to TRBD1. Unmatched junction bases numbered 8, after V lost 6 bases and J lost 7 bases. Germline CDR1 MNHEY, CDR2 SVGAGI. The CDR3 has 13 residues. The CDR3 region is CASSWDSRFEAFF. DNA for the CDR3: TGTGCCAGCAGCTGGGACAGCCGCTTTGAAGCTTTCTTT.